This T cell receptor (beta chain) was found in a study of PD-1 blockade in classical Hodgkin lymphoma. Overall study results and limits: Exclusion covered patients beginning nivolumab under 1 year post-ASCT. With CD4+ cells, TCR diversity rose significantly by C4D1, but not with CD8+ cells. Patients who responded completely had about the same baseline diversity as newly diagnosed patients.

The length of the CDR3 is 13 residues. V shed 7 bases and J shed 0 bases, with 9 bases lying between them. CDR1 MDHEN and CDR2 SYDVKM come from the germline V gene. About this clone itself: Its cognate antigen is unknown.

Sequenced by immunoSEQ multiplex PCR; TCRdb stores in-frame clones only, minus some. The sample lists fewer than 55,000 clones, over 75% occurring once. Noted time point: cycle 4 day 1 (C4D1), after five to seven weeks of nivolumab. Exposure to brentuximab vedotin varied, and each patient had relapsed following autologous stem cell transplantation. This chain uses TRBV28 with TRBJ1-1; D call uncertain. Sequencing used peripheral blood mononuclear cells (PBMCs), obtained before the fourth cycle of nivolumab. This TCR was recovered from a human donor with classical Hodgkin lymphoma. CDR3: CASTSFMNTEAFF. DNA for the CDR3: TGTGCCAGCACTTCGTTCATGAACACTGAAGCTTTCTTT.